The 20 T cell receptor beta chains presented below share a single source sample, sequenced in a study of cytomegalovirus exposure and HLA in healthy donors. The study ran its PCR with 60 Vbeta and 13 Jbeta primers. Method: immunoSEQ multiplex PCR; TCRdb's copy keeps in-frame clones and lacks some. The table records about 170,000 clones, 85% of them present only once. The material sequenced was PBMCs. Receptor source: a boy aged 2 to 10 in good health and CMV-seronegative.

The V call is TRBV7-9, the J call TRBJ2-1; D remains ambiguous. V dropped 2 bases and J dropped 4 bases, with 6 bases sitting between them. The length of the CDR3 is 13 residues. The germline V gene encodes CDR1 SEHNR and CDR2 FQNEAQ (reference sequence). CDR3 sequence (DNA): TGTGCCAGCAGCTTAATACAGTACAATGAGCAGTTCTTC. Its protein is CASSLIQYNEQFF.

This rearrangement joins TRBV9 to TRBJ1-1; 11 bases map to TRBD1. CDR1 is SGDLS, CDR2 YYNGEE, per germline. CDR3 size: 18 residues. The junction had 17 bases not matched to a gene; V was cut back by 6 bases and J by 4 bases. The CDR3 nucleotides are TGTGCCAGCACCTACGCTACCCGGGACAGGGGGTATAGCACTGAAGCTTTCTTT. This translates into CASTYATRDRGYSTEAFF.

This sequence joins TRBV7-2 and TRBJ2-7; a possible D gene is TRBD2 (6 bases). V dropped 7 bases and J dropped 4 bases, with 14 bases sitting between them. CDR1 is SGHTA, CDR2 FQGNSA, per germline. This CDR3 has 13 amino acids. The CDR3 DNA is TGTGCCAGCATTGCCCCGGGGAGGTACGAGCAGTACTTC. Encoded protein: CASIAPGRYEQYF.

The chain combines TRBV5-6 with TRBJ2-7, with D tentatively TRBD2 (5 bases). The CDR3 is 13 amino acids. Germline CDR1 SGHDT, CDR2 YYEEEE. Trimming removed 2 bases at V and 5 bases at J, with 11 bases between. The CDR3 coding sequence is TGTGCCAGCAGCTTATACCTCGGGGACGAGCAGTACTTC. This translates into CASSLYLGDEQYF.

This clone was seen just once. This chain connects TRBV27 to TRBJ2-2, with D perhaps matching TRBD2 (5 bases). The germline V gene has CDR1 MNHEY and CDR2 SMNVEV (reference sequence). This CDR3 spans 13 amino acids. Trimming took off 2 bases at V and 6 bases at J, with 7 bases between the two ends. The CDR3 DNA is TGTGCCAGCAGTTTACGGGGTGCCGGGGAGCTGTTTTTT. Translation: CASSLRGAGELFF.

This rearrangement joins TRBV13 to TRBJ1-3; no clear D gene. This CDR3 spans 17 amino acids. V dropped 6 bases and J dropped 1 base, with 19 bases sitting between them. The germline gives CDR1 PRHDT, CDR2 FYEKMQ (reference sequence). CDR3 in DNA: TGTGCCAGCAGACCATTTCGGGGAGAGGCTTCTGGAAACACCATATATTTT. Translating it yields CASRPFRGEASGNTIYF. Filled out from reference TRBV13 and TRBJ1-3, the complete variable domain reads AAGVIQSPRHLIKEKRETATLKCYPIPRHDTVYWYQQGPGQDPQFLISFYEKMQSDKGSIPDRFSAQQFSDYHSELNMSSLELGDSALYFCASRPFRGEASGNTIYFGEGSWLTVV.

The chain employs TRBV4-1 and TRBJ2-1; 9 nucleotides match TRBD1. Germline V CDR1 and CDR2: MGHRA, YSYEKL. The CDR3 covers 16 residues. V was pared by 1 base and J by 9 bases, with 10 bases of the junction left unmatched. The CDR3 DNA reads TGCGCCAGCAGCCAAGTCGCCGGGACAGGGACGGGTGAGCAGTTCTTC. It is translated as CASSQVAGTGTGEQFF.

This chain uses TRBV19 with TRBJ2-3; possibly TRBD2 for D (6 bases). This CDR3 has 15 residues. Germline CDR1 and CDR2: LNHDA and SQIVND (reference sequence). V lost 3 bases and J 5 bases, leaving 15 bases between the germline ends. The CDR3 reads CASSIRETSRDTQYF. The CDR3 region has the DNA TGTGCCAGTAGTATTCGGGAGACTTCAAGAGATACGCAGTATTTT.

The V and J genes are TRBV5-4 and TRBJ2-7; tentative D call: TRBD1 (6 bases). Germline lookup yields CDR1 SGHNT and CDR2 YYREEE (reference sequence). The CDR3 consists of 13 residues. The V end was cut by 3 bases, the J end by 2 bases, with 9 bases between. The CDR3 coding sequence is TGTGCCAGCAGCTCCAACAGGGCCTACGAGCAGTACTTC. As protein: CASSSNRAYEQYF.

The V gene is TRBV5-6, the J gene TRBJ2-7; 8 bases agree with TRBD1. The ends lost 4 bases at V and 6 bases at J; junction bases unmatched: 9. Germline V gene data show CDR1 as SGHDT and CDR2 as YYEEEE. The CDR3 is 14 amino acids. Written as DNA, the CDR3 is TGTGCCAGCAGCATAGGACAGGGTAATCTCGAGCAGTACTTC. Translated, it gives CASSIGQGNLEQYF. Full variable domain (remainder filled in from reference TRBV5-6 and TRBJ2-7): DAGVTQSPTHLIKTRGQQVTLRCSPKSGHDTVSWYQQALGQGPQFIFQYYEEEERQRGNFPDRFSGHQFPNYSSELNVNALLLGDSALYLCASSIGQGNLEQYFGPGTRLTVT.

This chain uses TRBV2 with TRBJ1-2, with D possibly matching TRBD1 (5 bases). V shed 1 base and J shed 8 bases, with 11 bases lying between them. CDR3 length: 13 residues. The germline gives CDR1 SNHLY, CDR2 FYNNEI. Here the CDR3 reads CASSEEGSGGYTF. Written as DNA, the CDR3 is TGTGCCAGCAGTGAAGAGGGGTCAGGAGGCTACACCTTC.

This sequence joins TRBV5-6 and TRBJ2-3; D uncertain. CDR1 and CDR2 from the germline V gene are SGHDT and YYEEEE. The ends were cut back, 7 bases at V and 0 bases at J, with 6 bases in the middle. The CDR3 sequence is 12 residues long. The CDR3 spells CASESSTDTQYF. The CDR3 DNA sequence: TGTGCCAGCGAGTCTAGCACAGATACGCAGTATTTT.

The J gene is TRBJ2-3, the V gene TRBV27; TRBD2 matches 8 bases. From germline, CDR1 is MNHEY and CDR2 SMNVEV (reference sequence). V lost 4 bases to trimming and J lost 5 bases; unmatched junction nucleotides: 17. This CDR3 has 18 residues. DNA for the CDR3: TGTGCCAGCAGTTCAGAATTCCCGGGACTAGGGGGAAGAGATACGCAGTATTTT. It specifies CASSSEFPGLGGRDTQYF.

The chain combines TRBV20-1 with TRBJ1-2, with 7 bases fitting TRBD1. The CDR3 loop spans 11 amino acids. The V gene's germline CDR1 is DFQATT and CDR2 SNEGSKA (reference sequence). V trimming: 6 bases; J trimming: 4 bases; junction bases outside the gene matches: 2. CDR3 in amino acids: CSAKGAYGYTF. CDR3 in DNA: TGCAGTGCCAAGGGGGCCTATGGCTACACCTTC.

The rearrangement joins TRBV9 to TRBJ1-3; D unclear. This CDR3 is built from 14 residues. Trimming stripped 4 bases from V and 4 bases from J, with 12 bases between. CDR1 and CDR2 (germline): SGDLS, YYNGEE. The CDR3 DNA follows: TGTGCCAGCAGCTCACAGAAAAACGGAAACACCATATATTTT. Its protein product is CASSSQKNGNTIYF. Filled out from reference TRBV9 and TRBJ1-3, the complete variable domain reads DSGVTQTPKHLITATGQRVTLRCSPRSGDLSVYWYQQSLDQGLQFLIQYYNGEERAKGNILERFSAQQFPDLHSELNLSSLELGDSALYFCASSSQKNGNTIYFGEGSWLTVV.

CDR3 nucleotides: TGTGCCAGCAGGGTAGCGGGCATTAGCACAGATACGCAGTATTTT. This gives the protein CASRVAGISTDTQYF. V usage is TRBV25-1 and J usage is TRBJ2-3; TRBD2 matches at 7 bases. This CDR3 comprises 15 residues. With V trimmed by 6 bases and J by 0 bases, 6 bases remained unmatched. The germline gives CDR1 MGHDK, CDR2 SYGVNS.

This clone was picked up a small number of times. The chain has TRBV2 and TRBJ1-5, with D possibly TRBD1 on 6 matching bases. V was trimmed by 7 bases and J by 7 bases, leaving 17 bases between them. Germline V CDR1 and CDR2: SNHLY, FYNNEI. This CDR3 comprises 14 residues. The CDR3 is CASTRDMDGQPQHF. The CDR3 coding sequence is TGTGCCAGCACCCGGGACATGGACGGGCAGCCCCAGCATTTT.

This clone occurred once. CDR3 loop: CAWRPASGARTDTQYF. CDR3 sequence (DNA): TGTGCCTGGAGACCGGCTAGCGGGGCCCGCACAGATACGCAGTATTTT. The J gene is TRBJ2-3, the V gene TRBV30, with 9 bases identical to TRBD2. V was clipped by 3 bases and J by 1 base; unmatched bases: 8. Germline-derived CDR1 and CDR2 are GTSNPN and SVGIG (reference sequence). The CDR3 runs to 16 residues. The whole variable domain, filled in from reference TRBV30 and TRBJ2-3, reads SQTIHQWPATLVQPVGSPLSLECTVEGTSNPNLYWYRQAAGRGLQLLFYSVGIGQISSEVPQNLSASRPQDRQFILSSKKLLLSDSGFYLCAWRPASGARTDTQYFGPGTRLTVL.

The chain employs TRBV9 and TRBJ2-5; D not resolved. Looked up from germline, CDR1 is SGDLS and CDR2 is YYNGEE. Trimming cost V 0 bases and J 7 bases, with 16 bases left between them. CDR3 size: 15 residues. The CDR3 nucleotides read TGTGCCAGCAGCGTAGATGTACTCCTCCCTGGGACCCAGTACTTC. It specifies CASSVDVLLPGTQYF.

This rearrangement joins TRBV14 to TRBJ2-6; 9 bases align to TRBD1. V lost 2 bases and J lost 4; bases outside the gene matches: 6. The germline V gene encodes CDR1 SGHDN and CDR2 FVKESK. The CDR3 covers 17 residues. CDR3 in amino acids: CASSQWDRALGANVLTF. Written as DNA, the CDR3 is TGTGCCAGCAGCCAATGGGACAGGGCGCTAGGGGCCAACGTCCTGACTTTC. Full variable domain (outside the CDR3, taken from reference TRBV14 and TRBJ2-6): EAGVTQFPSHSVIEKGQTVTLRCDPISGHDNLYWYRRVMGKEIKFLLHFVKESKQDESGMPNNRFLAERTGGTYSTLKVQPAELEDSGVYFCASSQWDRALGANVLTFGAGSRLTVL.